A selection of T cell receptor beta chains follows, all from one sample in a study of T cell repertoires in cytomegalovirus infection. No antigen is known for these receptors. TCRdb re-analysed the reads in MiXCR, keeping a single row per CDR3 protein. Seen here are approximately 990,000 distinct CDR3 sequences, approximately 31% observed once, and the top ten hold 11% to 15%. This sample comprised cultured CD8+ T cells from PBMCs, obtained from culture after CMV antigen stimulation. These receptors all come from a human donor in good health (CMV status not recorded). Some clones in this sample may be carry-over from other donors' samples. CDR3s include the opening cysteine and the closing phenylalanine or tryptophan. The D gene is left open where the match is weak. Clone size is not always given. Where it is, it says once, few, many or a class for expanded clones.

13	TRBV7-9	NA	TRBJ1-2	NA	TGTGCCAGCAGCATCGACACGGACTATGGCTACACCTTC	CASSIDTDYGYTF
17	TRBV7-3	NA	TRBJ1-1	NA	TGTGCCAGCAGCCCCTGGGGAATTAACCCTGACAACACTGAAGCTTTCTTT	CASSPWGINPDNTEAFF
18	TRBV4-2	NA	TRBJ1-1	NA	TGTGCCAGCAGCCAAGATCAGGGGCAGGGATTCATGAACACTGAAGCTTTCTTT	CASSQDQGQGFMNTEAFF
20	TRBV27	NA	TRBJ1-6	NA	TGTGCCAGCACACCACAGGGTGAATATGTTCTGGAATCAAATAATTCACCCCTCCACTTT	CASTPQGEYVLESNNSPLHF
15	TRBV5-8	TRBD1	TRBJ2-1	few	TGTGCCAGCAGCTTGGACAGGGGGTGGAACAATGAGCAGTTCTTC	CASSLDRGWNNEQFF
16	TRBV6-5	NA	TRBJ2-3	few	TGTGCCAGCAATTCCGACAGATGGGTGGAGATGGATACGCAGTATTTT	CASNSDRWVEMDTQYF
13	TRBV4-3	NA	TRBJ1-1	NA	TGCGCCAGCAGCCAAGGGGTGGGGCTTGGGGCTTTCTTT	CASSQGVGLGAFF
18	TRBV6-2/TRBV6-3	TRBD2	TRBJ2-1	NA	TGTGCCAGCAGCCCCGGACTAGCGGGGGGGCCTAGGTTCAATGAGCAGTTCTTC	CASSPGLAGGPRFNEQFF
15	TRBV6-2/TRBV6-3	NA	TRBJ1-6	few	TGTGCCAGCAGTTACCCTGGGACACCTAATTCACCCCTCCACTTT	CASSYPGTPNSPLHF
15	TRBV4-1	TRBD1	TRBJ2-1	few	TGCGCCAGCAGCCGGACAGGGGGGGGGGGCAATGAGCAGTTCTTC	CASSRTGGGGNEQFF
14	TRBV10-1	NA	TRBJ2-3	NA	TGCGCCAGCAGTGATCTGGGTAACACAGATACGCAGTATTTT	CASSDLGNTDTQYF
16	TRBV27	TRBD1	TRBJ2-1	NA	TGTGCCAGCAGTTTATCACAGGGGGATAGAGGCAATGAGCAGTTCTTC	CASSLSQGDRGNEQFF
13	TRBV29-1	NA	TRBJ1-2	NA	TGCAGCGTCCTGGGGGGGGGCGCAAAGGGCTACACCTTC	CSVLGGGAKGYTF
14	TRBV7-9	TRBD1	TRBJ1-4	NA	TGTGCCAGCAGCTCGACAGGGGAAGATGAAAAACTGTTTTTT	CASSSTGEDEKLFF
14	TRBV3-1	NA	TRBJ2-1	NA	TGTGCCAGCAGCCATGAAGCCTTAGTGTATGAGCAGTTCTTC	CASSHEALVYEQFF
16	TRBV11-1	TRBD2	TRBJ2-2	NA	TGTGCCAGCAGCTTACGGCGGGGGGGCTTCGCCGGGGAGCTGTTTTTT	CASSLRRGGFAGELFF
16	TRBV20-1	NA	TRBJ2-3	NA	TGCAGTGCTAGGGGTCCGGTGTGGGGGGCACCAGATACGCAGTATTTT	CSARGPVWGAPDTQYF
14	TRBV27	TRBD1	TRBJ2-4	NA	TGTGCCAGCAGTTCCGGACAGGACAAAAACATTCAGTACTTC	CASSSGQDKNIQYF
14	TRBV6-5	NA	TRBJ1-2	few	TGTGCCAGCAGTTATTCGGGGGCGGACTATGGCTACACCTTC	CASSYSGADYGYTF
15	TRBV15	TRBD1	TRBJ1-5	NA	TGTGCCACCAGCACAGGGACAGGGGGCGATCAGCCCCAGCATTTT	CATSTGTGGDQPQHF
14	TRBV20-1	NA	TRBJ1-5	few	TGCAGTGCTAGGGTTAGGGAGAGCAATCAGCCCCAGCATTTT	CSARVRESNQPQHF
12	TRBV10-3	NA	TRBJ1-2	NA	TGTGCCATCAGTGAACTTGCAGAGGAACGCACCTTC	CAISELAEERTF
16	TRBV28	TRBD2	TRBJ2-5	few	TGTGCCAGCAGAAGGACTAGCGGGGGGTACCAAGAGACCCAGTACTTC	CASRRTSGGYQETQYF
17	TRBV14	TRBD1	TRBJ2-5	NA	TGTGCCAGCAGCCAACTTTTCTCGGGACAGCCACAAGAGACCCAGTACTTC	CASSQLFSGQPQETQYF
13	TRBV7-9	TRBD2	TRBJ2-3	few	TGTGCCAGCGCCGGCGGGGGGACAGATACGCAGTATTTT	CASAGGGTDTQYF
16	TRBV4-1	TRBD2	TRBJ2-1	NA	TGCGCCAGCAGCCTGACTAGCGGGGGCGCTGTCAATGAGCAGTTCTTC	CASSLTSGGAVNEQFF
15	TRBV27	TRBD1	TRBJ1-2	NA	TGTGCCAGCAGTTTAAGTTGGACAGGGTTCTTTGGCTACACCTTC	CASSLSWTGFFGYTF